The clone carrying this T cell receptor beta chain occurred many times. Its antigen is currently unknown. No patient had received any treatment before thyroid surgery. This sample was taken from a study of metastatic and nonmetastatic thyroid tumors. Whole-study findings and limits: In both blood and tumor samples, TCR beta diversity was reported significantly higher for malignant than benign nodules.

Under the authors' procedure: To classify distant metastasis in papillary thyroid cancer, a model was built from CDR3 differences across clinicopathological groups. TCRdb re-clonotyped the PCR reads through MiXCR. Clone size and V and J calls follow TCRdb, not the original study. In the table there are around 53,000 clones, around 20% of which are singletons. The CDR3 loop spans 16 amino acids. The V gene's germline CDR1 is SQVTM and CDR2 ANQGSEA. The germline V and J ends were trimmed by 3 bases and 0 bases, with 16 bases remaining between them. The chain has TRBV29-1 and TRBJ2-3; tentative D call: TRBD2 (6 bases). The specimen sequenced was blood. This receptor was identified in a female donor with papillary thyroid cancer or a benign thyroid nodule (not recorded which). Some clones in this sample may be carry-over from other donors' samples. CDR3 nucleotides: TGCAGCGTTGAGGGGGGTGCGGCGTCTAGCACAGATACGCAGTATTTT. It is translated as CSVEGGAASSTDTQYF.